The present T cell receptor (beta chain) was sequenced within a study of beta chain features in type 1 diabetes. Overall study: Age, gender and cell yields were similar between patients and healthy donors. Findings and caveats of the study: Still unanswered here is whether HLA type influences TCRB rearrangement. Shortening that was moderate but significant affected the TCRB CDR3s of Type 1 diabetes patients in all four CD4+ subsets.

Reverse transcribing all isolated RNA meant expressed TCRB transcripts were sequenced. Here immunoSEQ multiplex PCR was the method, and the copy in TCRdb shows in-frame clones only, minus some. The sample carries fewer than 400,000 clones, less than 10% recorded once. Sorting based on CD45RO/CCR7/CD25/CD127/CD95/CD27 separated CD4+ naive, central memory, regulatory and stem cell-like memory cells. CDR3 length: 14 amino acids. Trimming stripped 1 base from V and 4 bases from J, with 11 bases between. Germline CDR1 reads SGHTA; CDR2 reads FQGNSA. Worth noting for this clone: Its antigen is as yet unknown. A much more abundant neighbour one base away suggests this may be a read error.

The receptor's source is a woman between 18 and 29 years old in good health. The rearrangement joins TRBV7-2 to TRBJ2-7; tentative D call: TRBD2 (7 bases). The sequencing sample was made of central memory CD4+ T cells from blood. CDR3: CASSLEGGGYEQYF. The CDR3 bases are TGTGCCAGCAGCTTAGAGGGGGGGGGTTACGAGCAGTACTTC.